Presented here are 25 T cell receptor beta chains from one specimen sequenced in a study of glioma-infiltrating T cells after dendritic cell vaccination. TCRdb keeps only in-frame clones here, not all; method: immunoSEQ multiplex PCR. This table has 49,000 or so clones, roughly 85% appearing once. The sample consisted of blood, taken before dendritic cell vaccination. The receptors come from a human donor with glioblastoma.

CDR3 DNA sequence: TGTGCCACCAGCAGAATTACTAGCGGGAGCGACAATGAGCAGTTCTTC. Protein product: CATSRITSGSDNEQFF. This chain connects TRBV15 to TRBJ2-1; 11 bases line up with TRBD2. There are 16 residues in the CDR3. V shed 2 bases and J 5 bases; nucleotides not matched to a gene: 5. The germline V gene encodes CDR1 LNHNV and CDR2 YYDKDF (reference sequence).

The V call is TRBV7-9, the J call TRBJ1-4, with 7 bases fitting TRBD1. This CDR3 region has 15 residues. Per germline, CDR1 SEHNR and CDR2 FQNEAQ (reference sequence). The trim removed 4 bases at V and 8 bases at J, leaving 10 bases unmatched. This CDR3 is CASSSGTASWEKLFF. The CDR3 region has the DNA TGTGCCAGCAGCTCTGGGACAGCCTCTTGGGAAAAACTGTTTTTT.

V and J are TRBV7-2 and TRBJ2-7, with 8 bases fitting TRBD1. The CDR3 covers 14 residues. The V gene's germline CDR1 is SGHTA and CDR2 FQGNSA. The V and J ends lost 1 base and 6 bases, in that order; junction bases with no gene match: 5. This chain's CDR3 is CASSLGRGRIEQYF. CDR3 DNA sequence: TGTGCCAGCAGCTTAGGCAGGGGGCGTATCGAGCAGTACTTC.

This chain connects TRBV11-2 to TRBJ2-1, with 7 nucleotides matching TRBD1. V dropped 5 bases and J dropped 4; count of bases not matched to a gene: 8. Germline loops: CDR1 SGHAT, CDR2 FQNNGV. The CDR3 is made up of 15 amino acids. CDR3 loop: CASSPGTVKYNEQFF. The DNA for the CDR3 is TGTGCCAGCAGCCCCGGGACAGTAAAATACAATGAGCAGTTCTTC.

This chain connects TRBV27 to TRBJ1-2, with D perhaps matching TRBD1 (5 bases). In germline, CDR1 is MNHEY, CDR2 SMNVEV (reference sequence). The CDR3 contains 13 residues. Trimming stripped 3 bases from V and 4 bases from J, with 9 bases between. For the CDR3, the DNA is TGTGCCAGCAGTTTCCAGGGCGGCTATGGCTACACCTTC. Translated, it gives CASSFQGGYGYTF.

The rearrangement joins TRBV12-2 to TRBJ2-1; TRBD2 is the table's D call, not checked against the DNA. TRBV12-2 is a pseudogene segment. This CDR3 is 17 amino acids long. The CDR3 is CASRLAQGSGTYNEQFF. In DNA, the CDR3 is TGTGCAAGTCGCTTAGCGCAAGGTAGCGGGACCTACAATGAGCAGTTCTTC.

The J gene is TRBJ2-4, the V gene TRBV4-2; possibly TRBD2 for D (6 bases). V lost 0 bases and J 15 bases, leaving 18 bases between the germline ends. The CDR3 runs to 14 residues. Looked up from germline, CDR1 is LGHNA and CDR2 is YNFKEQ. The CDR3 nucleotides read TGTGCCAGCAGCCAAGAAAAACGGGACCTGACTAGGTACTTC. As protein: CASSQEKRDLTRYF.

The chain recombines TRBV27 with TRBJ2-6, with D perhaps matching TRBD1 (6 bases). CDR1 MNHEY and CDR2 SMNVEV come from the germline V gene (reference sequence). V was cut by 4 bases and J by 8 bases, with 15 bases left in between. This CDR3 contains 15 residues. Here the CDR3 DNA reads TGTGCCAGCAGTTCCCTCCCACAGGGTACCAACGTCCTGACTTTC. Protein product: CASSSLPQGTNVLTF.

On this clone: In the same sample, other DNA sequences code for this CDR3. CDR3 sequence: CASSLTGGTEAFF. In DNA, the CDR3 is TGTGCCAGCAGCCTAACAGGGGGGACTGAAGCTTTCTTT. The V gene is TRBV7-8, the J gene TRBJ1-1; 8 bases are shared with TRBD1. Germline lookup yields CDR1 SGHVS and CDR2 FQNEAQ. With V trimmed by 5 bases and J by 5 bases, 4 bases remained unmatched. The CDR3 contains 13 residues.

The chain joins TRBV25-1 to TRBJ1-5, with D possibly matching TRBD1 (6 bases). The CDR3 is 16 residues long. V was pared by 1 base and J by 2 bases, with 12 bases between. The germline CDR1 and CDR2 sequences are MGHDK and SYGVNS. DNA for the CDR3: TGTGCCAGCAGTGAATCGGGGGGCTTGGGCAATCAGCCCCAGCATTTT. Its translation: CASSESGGLGNQPQHF. Variable domain in full (rest from reference TRBV25-1 and TRBJ1-5): EADIYQTPRYLVIGTGKKITLECSQTMGHDKMYWYQQDPGMELHLIHYSYGVNSTEKGDLSSESTVSRIRTEHFPLTLESARPSHTSQYLCASSESGGLGNQPQHFGDGTRLSIL.

The chain combines TRBV7-2 with TRBJ2-5; 7 nucleotides agree with TRBD2. The V segment lost 8 bases and the J segment 5 bases; nucleotides outside the gene matches: 11. Germline V gene sequence: CDR1 SGHTA, CDR2 FQGNSA. The CDR3 is 14 residues long. The CDR3 is CASGGGGVWETQYF. Written as DNA, the CDR3 is TGTGCCAGCGGGGGGGGAGGGGTGTGGGAGACCCAGTACTTC.

The gene calls are TRBV30 and TRBJ1-5; 10 nucleotides align to TRBD1. Germline values: CDR1 GTSNPN, CDR2 SVGIG (reference sequence). J was trimmed by 6 bases and V by 5 bases; bases with no gene match: 4. The CDR3 has 13 residues. CDR3 region: CAWGQGVGQPQHF. CDR3 DNA sequence: TGTGCCTGGGGACAGGGGGTCGGTCAGCCCCAGCATTTT.

V is TRBV18 and J is TRBJ2-7; weak D call: TRBD2 (6 bases). The CDR3 sequence is 16 residues long. Trimming removed 3 bases at V and 7 bases at J, with 22 bases between. From germline, CDR1 is KGHSH and CDR2 LQKENI. The CDR3 nucleotides read TGTGCCAGCTCACCGGGACTTGGGGGTTTCGCGGGGGAGCAGTACTTC. This sequence encodes CASSPGLGGFAGEQYF.

As regards this clone: This sample also contains other DNA sequences that code for the same CDR3. The chain uses TRBV6-1 and TRBJ1-6, with 7 bases aligning to TRBD1. This CDR3 is built from 14 residues. The J segment lost 4 bases and the V segment lost 9 bases, leaving 6 bases of the junction unmatched. CDR1 is MNHNS, CDR2 SASEGT, per germline. CDR3 DNA sequence: TGTGCCAGTACCCCGGGACAGTATAATTCACCCCTCCACTTT. Translating it yields CASTPGQYNSPLHF.

The gene calls are TRBV18 and TRBJ2-5, with a weak D call TRBD1 (6 bases). Germline loops: CDR1 KGHSH, CDR2 LQKENI. Trimming pared 0 bases from V and 5 bases from J, leaving 13 bases between. The CDR3 contains 15 residues. The DNA of the CDR3 is TGTGCCAGCTCACCACCGGGGGCTAGGGGCGAGACCCAGTACTTC. Amino acid sequence: CASSPPGARGETQYF.

This clone was observed a handful of times. The gene calls are TRBV30 and TRBJ1-3; perhaps TRBD1 as D (5 bases). The CDR3 runs 13 residues. Per germline, CDR1 GTSNPN and CDR2 SVGIG (reference sequence). Trimming left V 5 bases short and J 6 bases short, with 14 bases between. CDR3 DNA: TGTGCCTGGGTCGGCAGGGTTGCAAACACCATATATTTT. It codes for CAWVGRVANTIYF.

The chain combines TRBV6-5 with TRBJ1-1; D unresolved. V lost 0 bases to trimming and J lost 4 bases, with 12 bases between them. The V gene's germline CDR1 is MNHEY and CDR2 SVGAGI. The CDR3 spans 15 residues. Here the CDR3 reads CASSYSRGLGTEAFF. The CDR3 DNA reads TGTGCCAGCAGTTACTCACGGGGTCTCGGCACTGAAGCTTTCTTT.

The chain employs TRBV10-1 and TRBJ2-3; the match to TRBD2 covers 7 bases. This CDR3 region has 14 residues. J gave up 3 bases and V 5 bases, and 5 bases lay outside the gene matches. Looked up from germline, CDR1 is WNHNN and CDR2 is SYGVQD (reference sequence). In nucleotides, the CDR3 is TGCGCCAGCAGTTCGGCGGGAGAGACAGATACGCAGTATTTT. This encodes CASSSAGETDTQYF.

The V gene is TRBV6-5, the J gene TRBJ2-7; no clear D gene. Germline V gene data show CDR1 as MNHEY and CDR2 as SVGAGI. Trimming shortened V by 5 bases and J by 2 bases, and 7 bases separated the two germline ends. The CDR3 spans 12 residues. CDR3 bases: TGTGCCAGCAGTCTCACACCCTACGAGCAGTACTTC. Its protein product is CASSLTPYEQYF.

The chain uses TRBV7-2 and TRBJ2-5; TRBD2 aligns across 11 bases. The assigned J gene may be wrong: the sequence end matches TRBJ2-7 better. This CDR3 has 15 amino acids. CDR1 and CDR2 (germline): SGHTA, FQGNSA. The CDR3 sequence is CASSLLAGDPYEQYF. The CDR3 coding sequence is TGTGCCAGCAGCCTACTAGCGGGAGACCCCTACGAGCAGTACTTC.

CDR3 sequence (DNA): TGTGCCAGCAGCTTATTACAGACTAGTTCACCCCTCCACTTT. Its translation: CASSLLQTSSPLHF. The chain carries TRBV7-2 and TRBJ1-6; D is ambiguous. V was pared by 2 bases and J by 9 bases, with 11 bases between. The germline V gene has CDR1 SGHTA and CDR2 FQGNSA. CDR3 length: 14 residues.

The V call is TRBV4-3, the J call TRBJ2-1, with 7 bases fitting TRBD1. This CDR3 is 15 amino acids long. Germline-derived CDR1 and CDR2 are LGHNA and YSLEER. V lost 1 base to trimming and J lost 7 bases; unmatched junction nucleotides: 7. This CDR3 is CASSQGQGDPNEQFF. For the CDR3, the DNA is TGCGCCAGCAGCCAAGGGCAGGGGGATCCAAATGAGCAGTTCTTC.

This clone ranks as medium-sized (0.01 to 0.1%). This chain joins TRBV5-4 and TRBJ1-2, with D hard to call. Germline V lookup: CDR1 SGHNT, CDR2 YYREEE (reference sequence). Trimming pared 3 bases from V and 8 bases from J, leaving 17 bases between. CDR3 length: 14 residues. DNA for the CDR3: TGTGCCAGCAGCTCATCCGTACACCAGGCCGGCTACACCTTC. Encoded protein: CASSSSVHQAGYTF.

This chain connects TRBV15 to TRBJ1-5; no firm D call. This CDR3 is 12 amino acids long. The germline gives CDR1 LNHNV, CDR2 YYDKDF (reference sequence). V was clipped by 8 bases and J by 0 bases, with 5 bases between them. The CDR3, as DNA: TGTGCCACCGGCGGTAGCAATCAGCCCCAGCATTTT. This codes for CATGGSNQPQHF.

The gene calls are TRBV9 and TRBJ2-3; D possibly corresponds to TRBD1 (5 bases). V was shortened by 4 bases and J by 2 bases, with 11 bases between the two germline ends. Per germline, CDR1 SGDLS and CDR2 YYNGEE. This CDR3 has 14 amino acids. The CDR3 protein is CASSSGRDTDTQYF. DNA of the CDR3: TGTGCCAGCAGCTCCGGCAGGGACACAGATACGCAGTATTTT. Full variable domain (remainder filled in from reference TRBV9 and TRBJ2-3): DSGVTQTPKHLITATGQRVTLRCSPRSGDLSVYWYQQSLDQGLQFLIQYYNGEERAKGNILERFSAQQFPDLHSELNLSSLELGDSALYFCASSSGRDTDTQYFGPGTRLTVL.